This T cell receptor (beta chain) was documented in a study of blood T cell repertoires in COVID-19. For the study at large: Samples came from the United States, Italy and Spain, spanning acute and convalescent COVID-19. From T cells, B-cell-depleted T cells, or PBMCs came the material, which was cDNA or gDNA.

Methods used by the authors: Estimation of nucleated cell counts was performed using reference gene primer amplification. The assay was immunoSEQ multiplex PCR, and TCRdb's table has in-frame clones only and misses some. From that table come the V and J calls and clone size; the DNA was used to work out D and trimming. The repertoire includes around 130,000 clones, approximately 84% of them detected once, and roughly an eighth sits in the top ten. The receptor was isolated from a woman in her twenties or thirties who had recovered from COVID-19. The sequencing sample was made of peripheral blood.

Here the CDR3 reads CASSLSGTRNEQFF. The CDR3 DNA reads as TGTGCCAGCAGCTTATCCGGGACTAGGAATGAGCAGTTCTTC. The rearrangement links TRBV7-2 to TRBJ2-1; 8 bases align to TRBD2. Germline V CDR1 and CDR2: SGHTA, FQGNSA. The junction had 4 bases not matched to a gene; V was cut back by 2 bases and J by 7 bases. CDR3 length: 14 amino acids. Full variable domain (remainder filled in from reference TRBV7-2 and TRBJ2-1): GAGVSQSPSNKVTEKGKDVELRCDPISGHTALYWYRQSLGQGLEFLIYFQGNSAPDKSGLPSDRFSAERTGGSVSTLTIQRTQQEDSAVYLCASSLSGTRNEQFFGPGTRLTVL.